This T cell receptor (beta chain) was sequenced during a study of cytomegalovirus exposure and HLA in healthy donors. Donors showed nominal health when sampled, although they likely had unrecorded immune exposures. Note on this clone: Antigen: not known.

Study conclusions and caveats: For most TCR beta V segments, an earlier analysis put the productive rate at about 90% or about 30% of the time.

The PCR had 60 Vbeta and 13 Jbeta primers. Per the study methods: A later analysis counted tens of millions of unique TCR beta chains, about 10 million shared. Sequenced by immunoSEQ multiplex PCR; TCRdb stores in-frame clones only, minus some. V and J calls plus clone size are reproduced from that table; the DNA served to infer D and trimming. This table holds some 200,000 clones. CDR1 and CDR2 from the germline V gene are SGHAT and FQNNGV. The CDR3 covers 16 residues. V lost 5 bases, J lost 4 bases, and 18 bases lay in between. The gene calls are TRBV11-2 and TRBJ1-3; TRBD1 is a possible D gene (6 bases). The sample taken for sequencing was PBMCs. This sequence was found in a girl aged 2 to 10 in good health and CMV-seropositive. The CDR3 loop is CASSDLLRGTGNTIYF. DNA of the CDR3: TGTGCCAGCAGCGACCTCCTCAGGGGAACAGGAAACACCATATATTTT.